This record covers a single T cell receptor beta chain. These data come from a study of blood T cell repertoires in COVID-19. The overall study: The origin of the acute and convalescent COVID-19 samples was the United States, Italy and Spain. PBMCs, B-cell-depleted T cells, or T cells were the source of the cDNA or gDNA that made up the material.

Germline assignment: CDR1 SGHRS and CDR2 YFSETQ. The CDR3 is 17 amino acids. V lost 0 bases and J lost 0; bases outside the gene matches: 7. Per the original methods: Counts of nucleated cells, estimated from reference gene primer amplification, were obtained. Measured with immunoSEQ multiplex PCR; TCRdb has only the in-frame clones, and not every one. D and trimming were read from the DNA, whereas the V and J calls and clone size are those reported in that table. The repertoire has about 36,000 clones, around 81% of them found once; the top ten carry 4% to 6%. Sequencing input: peripheral blood. The chain recombines TRBV5-1 with TRBJ2-3, with 7 nucleotides matching TRBD2. The receptor was derived from a man aged 50 to 59 with active COVID-19. The CDR3 bases are TGCGCCAGCAGCTTGGTCGTACTAGCGACTAGCACAGATACGCAGTATTTT. Residues: CASSLVVLATSTDTQYF.